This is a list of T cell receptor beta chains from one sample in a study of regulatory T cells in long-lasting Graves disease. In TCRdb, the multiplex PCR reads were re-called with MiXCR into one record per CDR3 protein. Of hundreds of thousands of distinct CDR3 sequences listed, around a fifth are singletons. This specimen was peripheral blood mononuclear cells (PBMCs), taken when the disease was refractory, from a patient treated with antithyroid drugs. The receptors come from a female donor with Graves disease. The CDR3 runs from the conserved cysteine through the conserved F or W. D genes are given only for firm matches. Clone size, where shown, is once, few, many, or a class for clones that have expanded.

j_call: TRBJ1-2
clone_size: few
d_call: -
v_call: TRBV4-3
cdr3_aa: CASSQDQAGNYGYTF
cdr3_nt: TGCGCCAGCAGCCAAGATCAGGCAGGGAACTATGGCTACACCTTC

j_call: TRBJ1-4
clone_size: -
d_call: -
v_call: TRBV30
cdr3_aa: CACPQGSSSEKLFF
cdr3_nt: TGTGCCTGCCCACAGGGAAGTTCGTCCGAAAAACTGTTTTTT

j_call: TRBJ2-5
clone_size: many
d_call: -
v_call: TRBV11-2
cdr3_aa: CASSLASQETQYF
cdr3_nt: TGTGCCAGCAGCTTAGCCAGTCAAGAGACCCAGTACTTC

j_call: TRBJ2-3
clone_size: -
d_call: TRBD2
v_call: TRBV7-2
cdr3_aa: CASSLVGLASSTDTQYF
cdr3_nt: TGTGCCAGCAGCTTAGTGGGACTAGCGTCTAGCACAGATACGCAGTATTTT

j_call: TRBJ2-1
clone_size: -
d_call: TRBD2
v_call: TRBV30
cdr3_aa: CAWSPLGGVQFF
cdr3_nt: TGTGCCTGGAGTCCCCTTGGGGGGGTGCAGTTCTTC

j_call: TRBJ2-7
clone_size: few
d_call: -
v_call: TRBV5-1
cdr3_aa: CASSLVALPRSFLIYEQYF
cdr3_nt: TGCGCCAGCAGCTTGGTGGCTTTACCCAGATCCTTCTTAATTTACGAGCAGTACTTC

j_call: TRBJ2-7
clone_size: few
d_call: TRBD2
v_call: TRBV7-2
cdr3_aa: CASSLRGGTNYEQYF
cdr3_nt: TGTGCCAGCAGCCTTCGCGGGGGGACTAACTACGAGCAGTACTTC

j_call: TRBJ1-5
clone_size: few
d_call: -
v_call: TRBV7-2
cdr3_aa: CASSQSYYSNQPQHF
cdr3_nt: TGTGCCAGCAGCCAATCATATTATAGCAATCAGCCCCAGCATTTT

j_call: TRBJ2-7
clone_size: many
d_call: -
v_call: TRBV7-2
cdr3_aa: CASSPGGGGREQYF
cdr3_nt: TGTGCCAGCAGCCCCGGGGGAGGGGGGCGGGAGCAGTACTTC

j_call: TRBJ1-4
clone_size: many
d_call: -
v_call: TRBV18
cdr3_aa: CASSPGNTGSEKLFF
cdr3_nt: TGTGCCAGCTCACCAGGAAATACAGGGAGTGAAAAACTGTTTTTT

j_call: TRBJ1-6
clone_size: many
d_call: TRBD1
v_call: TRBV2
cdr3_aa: CASSAGGSPLHF
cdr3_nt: TGTGCCAGCAGCGCAGGGGGTTCACCCCTCCACTTT

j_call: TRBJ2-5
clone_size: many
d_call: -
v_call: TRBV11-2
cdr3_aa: CASSSSLGAQETQYF
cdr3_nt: TGTGCCAGCAGCTCCTCCCTAGGGGCCCAAGAGACCCAGTACTTC

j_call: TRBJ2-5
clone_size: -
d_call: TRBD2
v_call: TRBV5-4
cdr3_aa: CASSRTSGNGETQYF
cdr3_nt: TGTGCCAGCAGCCGGACTAGCGGGAACGGAGAGACCCAGTACTTC

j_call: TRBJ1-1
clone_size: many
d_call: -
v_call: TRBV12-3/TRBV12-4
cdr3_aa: CASSLKPLAGVTEAFF
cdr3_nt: TGTGCCAGCAGTTTAAAGCCCCTCGCGGGGGTCACTGAAGCTTTCTTT

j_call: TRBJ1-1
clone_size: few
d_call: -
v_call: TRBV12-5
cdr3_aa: CASGLAGSNTEAFF
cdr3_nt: TGTGCTAGTGGTTTGGCAGGGTCAAACACTGAAGCTTTCTTT

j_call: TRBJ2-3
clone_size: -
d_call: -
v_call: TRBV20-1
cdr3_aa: CSAWGGLPSTDTQYF
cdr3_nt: TGCAGTGCTTGGGGGGGGCTTCCTAGCACAGATACGCAGTATTTT

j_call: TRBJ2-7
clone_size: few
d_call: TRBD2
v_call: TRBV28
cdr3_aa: CASSAGGLYEQYF
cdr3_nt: TGTGCCAGCAGCGCGGGAGGCCTCTACGAGCAGTACTTC

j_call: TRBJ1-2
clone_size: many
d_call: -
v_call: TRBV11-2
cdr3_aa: CASSPPLDWIRDGYTF
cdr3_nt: TGTGCCAGCAGCCCCCCGCTGGACTGGATCCGGGACGGCTACACCTTC

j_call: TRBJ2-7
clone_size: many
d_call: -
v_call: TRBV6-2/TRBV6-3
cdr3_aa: CASSYGTSSYEQYF
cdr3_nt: TGTGCCAGCAGTTACGGAACTAGCTCCTACGAGCAGTACTTC

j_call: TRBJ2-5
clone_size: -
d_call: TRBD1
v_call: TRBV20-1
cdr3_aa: CSASPTGGETQYF
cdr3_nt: TGCAGTGCTAGTCCCACAGGGGGAGAGACCCAGTACTTC

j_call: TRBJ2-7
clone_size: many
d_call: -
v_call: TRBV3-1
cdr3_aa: CASSHGAEPYEQYF
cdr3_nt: TGTGCCAGCAGCCACGGCGCGGAGCCCTACGAGCAGTACTTC

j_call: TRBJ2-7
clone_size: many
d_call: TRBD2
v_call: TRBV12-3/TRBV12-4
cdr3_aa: CASRGRGAGPSNQYF
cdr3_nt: TGTGCCAGCAGGGGGCGGGGAGCGGGACCTTCTAATCAGTACTTC

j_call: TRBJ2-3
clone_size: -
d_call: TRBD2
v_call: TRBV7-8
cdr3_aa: CASSLGLAGTTDTQYF
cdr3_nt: TGTGCCAGCAGCCTCGGACTAGCGGGTACCACAGATACGCAGTATTTT

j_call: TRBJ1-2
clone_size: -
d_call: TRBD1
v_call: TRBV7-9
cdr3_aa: CASRPFGGRQGAGNGYTF
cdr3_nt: TGTGCCAGCAGACCATTCGGGGGGCGACAGGGGGCAGGGAATGGCTACACCTTC